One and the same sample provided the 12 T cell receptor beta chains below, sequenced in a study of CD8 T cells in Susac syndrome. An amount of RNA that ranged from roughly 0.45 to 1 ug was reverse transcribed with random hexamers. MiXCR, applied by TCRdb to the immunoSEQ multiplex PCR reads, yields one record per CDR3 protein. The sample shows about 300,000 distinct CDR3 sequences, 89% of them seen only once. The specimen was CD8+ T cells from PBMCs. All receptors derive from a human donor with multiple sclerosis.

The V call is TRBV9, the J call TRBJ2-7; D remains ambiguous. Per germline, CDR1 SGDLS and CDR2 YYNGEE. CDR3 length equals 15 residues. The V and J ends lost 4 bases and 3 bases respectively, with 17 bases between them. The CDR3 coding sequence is TGTGCCAGCAGCCCCCGAGGAGCCGCCTACTACGAGCAGTACTTC. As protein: CASSPRGAAYYEQYF.

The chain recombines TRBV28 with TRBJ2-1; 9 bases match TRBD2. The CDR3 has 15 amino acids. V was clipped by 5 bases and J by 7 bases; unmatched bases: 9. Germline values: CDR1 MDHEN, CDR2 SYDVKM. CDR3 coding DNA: TGTGCCAGCAGTAGAGCGGGAGGTGAGAGTAATGAGCAGTTCTTC. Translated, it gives CASSRAGGESNEQFF.

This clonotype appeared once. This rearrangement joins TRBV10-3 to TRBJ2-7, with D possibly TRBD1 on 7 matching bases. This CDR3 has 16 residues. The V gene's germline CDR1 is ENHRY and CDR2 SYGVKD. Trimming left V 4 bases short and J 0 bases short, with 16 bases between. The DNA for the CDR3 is TGTGCCATCAGTGGACAGGGAGGTAACAGCTCCTACGAGCAGTACTTC. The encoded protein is CAISGQGGNSSYEQYF.

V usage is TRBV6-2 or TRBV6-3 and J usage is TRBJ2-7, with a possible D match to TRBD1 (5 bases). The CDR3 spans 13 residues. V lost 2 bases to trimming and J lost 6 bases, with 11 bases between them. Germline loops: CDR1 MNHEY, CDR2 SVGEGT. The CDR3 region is CASSYPEGVEQYF. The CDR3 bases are TGTGCCAGCAGTTACCCCGAAGGGGTCGAGCAGTACTTC.

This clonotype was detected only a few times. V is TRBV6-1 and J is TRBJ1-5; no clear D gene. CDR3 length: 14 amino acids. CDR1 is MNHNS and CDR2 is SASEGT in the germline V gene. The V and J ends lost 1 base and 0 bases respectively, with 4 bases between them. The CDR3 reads CASSEGLSNQPQHF. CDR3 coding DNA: TGTGCCAGCAGTGAAGGGCTTAGCAATCAGCCCCAGCATTTT.

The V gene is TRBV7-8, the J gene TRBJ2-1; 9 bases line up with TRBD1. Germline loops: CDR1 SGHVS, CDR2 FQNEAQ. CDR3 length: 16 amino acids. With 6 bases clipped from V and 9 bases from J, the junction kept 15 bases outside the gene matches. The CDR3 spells CASRYGGTGSRIEQFF. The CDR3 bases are TGTGCCAGCAGATACGGAGGGACAGGGAGTCGTATTGAGCAGTTCTTC.

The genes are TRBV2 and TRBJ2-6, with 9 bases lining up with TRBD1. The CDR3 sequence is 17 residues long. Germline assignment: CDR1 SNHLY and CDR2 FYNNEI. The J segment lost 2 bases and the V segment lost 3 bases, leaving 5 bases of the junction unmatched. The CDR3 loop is CASSDGTGWPGANVLTF. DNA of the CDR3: TGTGCCAGCAGTGATGGGACAGGGTGGCCTGGGGCCAACGTCCTGACTTTC.

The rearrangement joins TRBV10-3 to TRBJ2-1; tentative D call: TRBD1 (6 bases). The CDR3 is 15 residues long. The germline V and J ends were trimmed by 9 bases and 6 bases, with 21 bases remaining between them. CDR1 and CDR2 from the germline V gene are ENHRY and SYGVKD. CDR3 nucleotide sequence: TGTGCCATTACGCCCGACAGGCCCATGGGCAATGAGCAGTTCTTC. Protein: CAITPDRPMGNEQFF.

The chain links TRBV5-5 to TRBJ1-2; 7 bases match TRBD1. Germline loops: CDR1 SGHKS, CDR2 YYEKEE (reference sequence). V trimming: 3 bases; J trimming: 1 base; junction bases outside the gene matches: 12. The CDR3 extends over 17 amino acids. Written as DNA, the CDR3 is TGTGCCAGCAGCTGGGCAACCGGGACAGAAATTAACTATGGCTACACCTTC. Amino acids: CASSWATGTEINYGYTF.

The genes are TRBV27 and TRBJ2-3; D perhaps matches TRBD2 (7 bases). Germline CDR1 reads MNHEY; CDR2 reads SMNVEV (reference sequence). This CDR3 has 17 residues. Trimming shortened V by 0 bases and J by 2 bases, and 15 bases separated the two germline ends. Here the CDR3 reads CASSLSPSGGDTDTQYF. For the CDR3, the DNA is TGTGCCAGCAGTTTATCCCCCTCGGGGGGCGACACAGATACGCAGTATTTT.

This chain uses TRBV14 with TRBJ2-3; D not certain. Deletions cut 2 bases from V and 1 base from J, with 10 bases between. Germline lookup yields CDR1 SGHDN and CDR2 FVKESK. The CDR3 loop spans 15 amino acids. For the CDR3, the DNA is TGTGCCAGCAGCCAATCCGGCGGCGGCACAGATACGCAGTATTTT. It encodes CASSQSGGGTDTQYF.

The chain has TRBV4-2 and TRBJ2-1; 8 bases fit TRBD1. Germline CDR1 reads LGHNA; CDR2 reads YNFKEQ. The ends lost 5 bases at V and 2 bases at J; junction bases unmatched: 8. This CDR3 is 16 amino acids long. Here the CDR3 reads CASSNGQGIPYNEQFF. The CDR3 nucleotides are TGTGCCAGCAGCAACGGACAGGGCATCCCCTACAATGAGCAGTTCTTC.